What follows are 19 T cell receptor beta chains derived from one specimen sequenced in a study of vaccination and CD4 T cells after COVID-19. Time point of the sample: late sampling 161 to 241 days after vaccination in a few convalescent patients. A single record per CDR3 protein comes from TCRdb applying MiXCR to the PCR reads. The sample carries 25,000 to 35,000 distinct CDR3 sequences, around 49% recorded once. Sequences were derived from CD4+ T cells from blood, sampled about 7 months after SARS-CoV-2 vaccination. Every receptor here comes from a human donor who had recovered from COVID-19.

As concerns this clonotype: A read error may be the cause here, since a much bigger clone is one base away. The J gene is TRBJ1-5, the V gene TRBV20-1; no clear D gene. V shed 5 bases and J shed 3 bases, with 11 bases lying between them. Looked up from germline, CDR1 is DFQATT and CDR2 is SNEGSKA (reference sequence). This CDR3 has 13 residues. CDR3 amino acids: CSARRASNQPQHF. CDR3 nucleotide sequence: TGCAGTGCTCGCCGGGCCTCCAATCAGCCCCAGCATTTT.

The V and J genes are TRBV28 and TRBJ2-3; D ambiguous. The germline CDR1 and CDR2 sequences are MDHEN and SYDVKM. Trimming cost V 3 bases and J 2 bases, with 3 bases left between them. The CDR3 consists of 12 residues. The CDR3 DNA sequence: TGTGCCAGCAGTTTCGTCACAGATACGCAGTATTTT. It translates to CASSFVTDTQYF.

The sample holds a few counts of this clonotype. CDR3 in DNA: TGCAGTGCCTCAGGACACTATAGCAATCAGCCCCAGCATTTT. Its translation is CSASGHYSNQPQHF. This chain uses TRBV20-1 with TRBJ1-5, with D maybe TRBD1 (5 bases). V dropped 6 bases and J dropped 0 bases, with 12 bases sitting between them. The CDR3 loop spans 14 amino acids. In germline, CDR1 is DFQATT, CDR2 SNEGSKA (reference sequence).

The rearrangement joins TRBV2 to TRBJ2-7; D gene unclear. This CDR3 is built from 12 residues. CDR1 is SNHLY, CDR2 FYNNEI, per germline. The V end was cut by 8 bases, the J end by 0 bases, with 8 bases between. CDR3 DNA: TGTGCCAGCGGCCAATTCTCCTACGAGCAGTACTTC. It is translated as CASGQFSYEQYF.

This clonotype has only a few counts. The rearrangement links TRBV28 to TRBJ1-6, with TRBD1 identical over 7 bases. Germline trimming cut 6 bases from V and 7 bases from J; bases unmatched to any gene: 9. CDR1 and CDR2 from the germline V gene are MDHEN and SYDVKM. This CDR3 has 15 amino acids. CDR3 in amino acids: CASREYRGGNSPLHF. The CDR3 DNA sequence: TGTGCCAGCAGGGAATACAGGGGTGGGAATTCACCCCTCCACTTT.

The chain joins TRBV12-3 or TRBV12-4 to TRBJ1-2; D is ambiguous. The CDR3 runs to 14 residues. V shed 5 bases and J shed 4 bases, with 14 bases lying between them. CDR3 region: CASSRTDPGYGYTF. The DNA for the CDR3 is TGTGCCAGCAGTCGAACCGACCCAGGCTATGGCTACACCTTC.

The table lists this clonotype with a few counts. V is TRBV20-1 and J is TRBJ1-5; 7 nucleotides match TRBD1. CDR3 size: 15 residues. The germline V gene encodes CDR1 DFQATT and CDR2 SNEGSKA (reference sequence). The trim removed 0 bases at V and 0 bases at J, leaving 2 bases unmatched. CDR3 DNA: TGCAGTGCTAGAGACAGGGGGAATAGCAATCAGCCCCAGCATTTT. It yields the protein CSARDRGNSNQPQHF.

The chain carries TRBV6-1 and TRBJ1-2; TRBD1 aligns across 8 bases. Losses at the gene ends were 1 base for V and 7 bases for J; bases not matched to a gene: 8. This CDR3 is built from 15 residues. Germline V gene lookup returns CDR1 MNHNS and CDR2 SASEGT. As DNA, the CDR3 is TGTGCCAGCAGTGAAGTGCAGGGGGCGCCTTTTGGCTACACCTTC. Translation: CASSEVQGAPFGYTF.

As DNA, the CDR3 is TGTGCCAGCAGCTCCGGGCACACCGGGGAGCTGTTTTTT. It encodes CASSSGHTGELFF. The V gene is TRBV7-9, the J gene TRBJ2-2; no clear D gene. Looked up from germline, CDR1 is SEHNR and CDR2 is FQNEAQ (reference sequence). V dropped 4 bases and J dropped 3 bases, with 6 bases sitting between them. The CDR3 is 13 amino acids.

This clonotype was observed a handful of times. This sequence joins TRBV20-1 and TRBJ1-2; TRBD1 matches at 7 bases. The CDR3 sequence is 15 residues long. Germline trimming cut 3 bases from V and 6 bases from J; bases unmatched to any gene: 13. Germline-derived CDR1 and CDR2 are DFQATT and SNEGSKA (reference sequence). CDR3 residues: CSASGAGGDIDGYTF. CDR3 nucleotide sequence: TGCAGTGCTAGTGGGGCAGGGGGTGACATCGATGGCTACACCTTC.

J is TRBJ2-5 and V is TRBV7-9; D is perhaps TRBD1 (5 bases). Germline assignment: CDR1 SEHNR and CDR2 FQNEAQ (reference sequence). The CDR3 sequence is 13 residues long. Between the trimmed V and J ends, which lost 5 bases and 4 bases, there was a span of 11 bases. CDR3 residues: CASSPRVRETQYF. The CDR3 bases are TGTGCCAGCAGCCCCAGGGTTCGAGAGACCCAGTACTTC.

A word on this clonotype: Its ends do not fully match the called genes, so a read error is possible. The chain recombines TRBV6-1 with TRBJ2-7; D may be TRBD2 (5 bases). The CDR3 is made up of 12 amino acids. Germline V lookup: CDR1 MNHNS, CDR2 SASEGT. The CDR3 sequence: CVSRPPGNEQYF. CDR3 nucleotides: TGTGTCAGCCGACCGCCGGGGAACGAGCAGTACTTC.

This chain connects TRBV20-1 to TRBJ1-6; TRBD1 matches at 7 bases. CDR3 length: 16 residues. With 0 bases clipped from V and 9 bases from J, the junction kept 11 bases outside the gene matches. Germline CDR1 reads DFQATT; CDR2 reads SNEGSKA (reference sequence). The CDR3 reads CSARDSAGGDTSPLHF. The CDR3 DNA reads TGCAGTGCTAGAGATTCCGCAGGGGGGGATACTTCACCCCTCCACTTT.

This rearrangement joins TRBV12-3 or TRBV12-4 to TRBJ2-3, with a weak D call TRBD1 (5 bases). V shed 2 bases and J shed 1 base, with 10 bases lying between them. The CDR3 covers 15 residues. Here the CDR3 DNA reads TGTGCCAGCAGTTTAAGGGGAATACGCACAGATACGCAGTATTTT. Translated: CASSLRGIRTDTQYF.

The chain couples TRBV2 to TRBJ1-2; no clear D. This CDR3 has 12 residues. The ends were cut back, 6 bases at V and 4 bases at J, with 9 bases in the middle. Germline values: CDR1 SNHLY, CDR2 FYNNEI. The CDR3 is CASRVESYGYTF. In DNA, the CDR3 is TGTGCCAGCAGGGTCGAAAGCTATGGCTACACCTTC.

This rearrangement joins TRBV6-5 to TRBJ2-1; D is possibly TRBD2 (5 bases). V was shortened by 0 bases and J by 3 bases, with 6 bases between the two germline ends. This CDR3 is built from 14 residues. The germline CDR1 and CDR2 sequences are MNHEY and SVGAGI. Here the CDR3 DNA reads TGTGCCAGCAGTTACTCGAGGGACTACAATGAGCAGTTCTTC. This codes for CASSYSRDYNEQFF.

A note on this clonotype: At one of its ends the junction is not consistent with the germline gene, which may arise from a read error. J is TRBJ2-4 and V is TRBV11-2; D is ambiguous. Germline V CDR1 and CDR2: SGHAT, FQNNGV. This CDR3 spans 15 amino acids. CDR3 region: CASSVDFLAKNIQYF. The CDR3 DNA is TGTGCCAGCAGCGTAGACTTCCTAGCCAAAAACATTCAGTACTTC.

CDR3 DNA sequence: TGTGCCAGCAGCCCCCAGACTAGCGGAAGTCCAGATACGCAGTATTTT. Residues: CASSPQTSGSPDTQYF. The rearrangement uses TRBV7-2 and TRBJ2-3; 9 positions agree with TRBD2. The CDR3 runs to 16 residues. V lost 5 bases and J lost 4; bases outside the gene matches: 10. Germline CDR1 SGHTA, CDR2 FQGNSA. Full variable domain (remainder filled in from reference TRBV7-2 and TRBJ2-3): GAGVSQSPSNKVTEKGKDVELRCDPISGHTALYWYRQSLGQGLEFLIYFQGNSAPDKSGLPSDRFSAERTGGSVSTLTIQRTQQEDSAVYLCASSPQTSGSPDTQYFGPGTRLTVL.

Of note for this clonotype: A much larger clone differs by one base, so this may be a read error. The genes are TRBV20-1 and TRBJ2-1, with D perhaps TRBD2 (6 bases). CDR3 length: 13 amino acids. Germline loops: CDR1 DFQATT, CDR2 SNEGSKA (reference sequence). With 1 base removed from V and 10 bases from J, the gap between germline ends came to 14 bases. CDR3 residues: CSARAGVVEEQFF. CDR3 sequence (DNA): TGCAGTGCTAGAGCGGGAGTGGTTGAGGAGCAGTTCTTC.